Listed here are 18 T cell receptor beta chains from one sample, sequenced in a study of STAT5B mutations in CD4+ large granular lymphocyte leukemia. Using immunoSEQ multiplex PCR, the repertoire was profiled, and TCRdb retains in-frame clones only, with some absent. This table has around 35,000 clones, roughly 87% appearing once. Sequenced input: CD4+ T cells from blood buffy coats. The receptors were sampled from a human donor in good health.

This clone was counted a single time. J is TRBJ2-3 and V is TRBV10-3; the match to TRBD2 covers 13 bases. V shed 3 bases, J shed 7 bases, and the junction held 7 bases outside the gene matches. The CDR3 totals 16 residues. Per germline, CDR1 ENHRY and CDR2 SYGVKD. The CDR3 DNA sequence: TGTGCCATCAGTGACCGGACTAGCGGGAGAGGGAATACGCAGTATTTT. This sequence encodes CAISDRTSGRGNTQYF.

This chain links TRBV28 with TRBJ1-2; 8 bases match TRBD1. Germline CDR1 MDHEN, CDR2 SYDVKM. The CDR3 is made up of 15 amino acids. Trimming at V came to 5 bases and at J to 2 bases, leaving 7 bases not matched to a gene. CDR3 sequence (DNA): TGTGCCAGCAGTATAACAGGGGGTGCCAACTATGGCTACACCTTC. It translates to CASSITGGANYGYTF.

This clone occurred once. J is TRBJ1-1 and V is TRBV18, with 11 nucleotides matching TRBD1. The CDR3 totals 15 residues. Per the germline V gene, CDR1 is KGHSH and CDR2 is LQKENI. V gave up 4 bases and J gave up 6 bases; unmatched junction bases: 7. As DNA, the CDR3 is TGTGCCAGCTCACGGACAGGGGGCGGGGTCCCTGAAGCTTTCTTT. Translating it yields CASSRTGGGVPEAFF.

The V call is TRBV11-2, the J call TRBJ2-2; 11 nucleotides agree with TRBD2. CDR3 length: 18 residues. The J segment lost 2 bases and the V segment lost 5 bases, leaving 10 bases of the junction unmatched. Germline CDR1 is SGHAT and CDR2 is FQNNGV. The CDR3: CASSARGGLAVNTGELFF. The CDR3 DNA sequence: TGTGCCAGCAGCGCCCGGGGGGGACTAGCGGTCAACACCGGGGAGCTGTTTTTT.

The chain couples TRBV28 to TRBJ2-7; no firm D call. The CDR3 length is 12 residues. The ends were cut back, 5 bases at V and 2 bases at J, with 7 bases in the middle. The germline CDR1 and CDR2 sequences are MDHEN and SYDVKM. CDR3 nucleotides: TGTGCCAGCAGTCGGCAGCCCTACGAGCAGTACTTC. Amino acids: CASSRQPYEQYF.

The chain employs TRBV7-3 and TRBJ2-1; TRBD2 agrees at 9 bases. Germline trimming cut 5 bases from V and 1 base from J; bases unmatched to any gene: 9. There are 17 residues in the CDR3. CDR1 SGHTA and CDR2 FQGTGA come from the germline V gene. The DNA for the CDR3 is TGTGCCAGCAGCCCGTGGGGAACTAGCGGGTCCTACAATGAGCAGTTCTTC. Translation: CASSPWGTSGSYNEQFF.

The chain links TRBV5-1 to TRBJ1-1, with D uncertain. The CDR3 runs to 14 residues. The germline V gene encodes CDR1 SGHRS and CDR2 YFSETQ. V was trimmed by 4 bases and J by 0 bases, leaving 10 bases between them. CDR3 amino acids: CASSVPSMNTEAFF. In nucleotides, the CDR3 is TGCGCCAGCAGCGTACCATCGATGAACACTGAAGCTTTCTTT.

This chain joins TRBV7-9 and TRBJ2-1; TRBD1 might be the D (5 bases). CDR1 is SEHNR and CDR2 is FQNEAQ in the germline V gene (reference sequence). The CDR3 is 13 amino acids. Trimming stripped 6 bases from V and 1 base from J, with 7 bases between. In DNA form, the CDR3 reads TGTGCCAGCAGTCCAGGGTCCTACAATGAGCAGTTCTTC. Amino acids: CASSPGSYNEQFF.

The genes are TRBV6-5 and TRBJ1-1, with D hard to call. V gave up 1 base and J gave up 4 bases, with 13 bases separating them. The CDR3 sequence is 15 residues long. CDR1 is MNHEY and CDR2 is SVGAGI in the germline V gene. CDR3 region: CASSYLDFSPTEAFF. The CDR3 DNA follows: TGTGCCAGCAGTTACTTGGACTTCTCCCCCACTGAAGCTTTCTTT.

The chain employs TRBV6-1 and TRBJ2-7; TRBD2 aligns across 10 bases. V trimming: 7 bases; J trimming: 0 bases; junction bases outside the gene matches: 6. This CDR3 comprises 15 residues. Germline V gives CDR1 MNHNS, CDR2 SASEGT. The chain's CDR3 is CASTPSGSNSYEQYF. The DNA of the CDR3 is TGTGCCAGCACGCCTAGCGGGAGTAACTCCTACGAGCAGTACTTC.

The gene calls are TRBV7-2 and TRBJ2-7; 7 bases match TRBD1. The CDR3 covers 13 residues. V was clipped by 5 bases and J by 5 bases; unmatched bases: 6. CDR1 and CDR2 from the germline V gene are SGHTA and FQGNSA. The CDR3 DNA is TGTGCCAGCAGCATGAACAGGGGCGACGAGCAGTACTTC. Its translation is CASSMNRGDEQYF. The variable domain in full, completed from reference TRBV7-2 and TRBJ2-7, reads GAGVSQSPSNKVTEKGKDVELRCDPISGHTALYWYRQSLGQGLEFLIYFQGNSAPDKSGLPSDRFSAERTGGSVSTLTIQRTQQEDSAVYLCASSMNRGDEQYFGPGTRLTVT.

J is TRBJ2-1 and V is TRBV6-1; 11 bases match TRBD2. Germline CDR1 reads MNHNS; CDR2 reads SASEGT. With 7 bases clipped from V and 4 bases from J, the junction kept 6 bases outside the gene matches. The CDR3 extends over 15 amino acids. The CDR3 DNA reads TGTGCCAGCAAGGGTAGCGGGAGGGTTTACAATGAGCAGTTCTTC. As protein: CASKGSGRVYNEQFF.

The chain combines TRBV2 with TRBJ2-1, with TRBD2 identical over 9 bases. The germline V gene encodes CDR1 SNHLY and CDR2 FYNNEI. J lost 9 bases, V lost 6 bases, and 9 bases had no gene match. The CDR3 is 14 residues long. CDR3 bases: TGTGCCAGCAGGGGGGTTAGCGGGAGCGCTGAGCAGTTCTTC. Its protein is CASRGVSGSAEQFF.

The rearrangement uses TRBV7-9 and TRBJ1-1, with unresolved D. This CDR3 spans 13 amino acids. Trimming cost V 0 bases and J 4 bases, with 6 bases left between them. Germline V CDR1 and CDR2: SEHNR, FQNEAQ (reference sequence). CDR3 sequence (DNA): TGTGCCAGCAGCTTAGCGGAGGGCACTGAAGCTTTCTTT. Translating it yields CASSLAEGTEAFF.

The V gene is TRBV5-1, the J gene TRBJ2-1, with 9 bases matching TRBD2. The V and J ends lost 0 bases and 6 bases, in that order; junction bases with no gene match: 10. CDR1 and CDR2 (germline): SGHRS, YFSETQ. The length of the CDR3 is 17 residues. CDR3 region: CASSLEAGGPVSNEQFF. The DNA for the CDR3 is TGCGCCAGCAGCTTGGAGGCGGGAGGGCCCGTTTCCAATGAGCAGTTCTTC.

The chain joins TRBV6-1 to TRBJ2-7, with D possibly matching TRBD2 (7 bases). This CDR3 contains 16 residues. Germline CDR1 is MNHNS and CDR2 is SASEGT. V was cut by 2 bases and J by 2 bases, with 16 bases left in between. DNA of the CDR3: TGTGCCAGCAGTGAAAGCAGGGGAAGCGGGGCCTACGAGCAGTACTTC. It is translated as CASSESRGSGAYEQYF.

This chain links TRBV5-4 with TRBJ2-3, with D unclear. Per the germline V gene, CDR1 is SGHNT and CDR2 is YYREEE (reference sequence). V shed 2 bases and J shed 0 bases, with 1 base lying between them. The CDR3 runs to 12 residues. This CDR3 is CASSLSTDTQYF. The DNA of the CDR3 is TGTGCCAGCAGCTTAAGCACAGATACGCAGTATTTT.

This clone was picked up one time. The J gene is TRBJ2-7, the V gene TRBV21-1. TRBV21-1 is shown as a pseudogene. CDR3 size: 15 residues. DNA of the CDR3: TGTGCCAGCAGCAAACATCAATCTGTAAGCTACGAGCAGTACTTC. It is translated as CASSKHQSVSYEQYF.